The entry below gives a single T cell receptor (beta chain) sequence along with its context. Its antigen remains unidentified. The CDR3 is made up of 15 amino acids. Germline CDR1 LNHDA, CDR2 SQIVND (reference sequence). The ends were cut back, 8 bases at V and 0 bases at J, with 14 bases in the middle. These data belong to a study of T cells in localized non-small cell lung cancer. Points from the study as a whole: Density of T cells in blood, when higher, went with longer overall survival.

Measured with immunoSEQ multiplex PCR; TCRdb has only the in-frame clones, and not every one. This sample carries 70,000 to 95,000 clones, approximately 91% of them seen once, and the ten largest clones take roughly 4.3%. The starting material was PBMCs, obtained before any cancer treatment. The rearrangement uses TRBV19 and TRBJ1-5; D gene unclear. The source of this sequence is a woman between 35 and 70 years old with stage II squamous cell lung carcinoma. CDR3 sequence (DNA): TGTGCCAGTCGCCAAGGCAGACTTAGCAATCAGCCCCAGCATTTT. This codes for CASRQGRLSNQPQHF. The full variable domain, its missing parts supplied by reference TRBV19 and TRBJ1-5, is DGGITQSPKYLFRKEGQNVTLSCEQNLNHDAMYWYRQDPGQGLRLIYYSQIVNDFQKGDIAEGYSVSREKKESFPLTVTSAQKNPTAFYLCASRQGRLSNQPQHFGDGTRLSIL.